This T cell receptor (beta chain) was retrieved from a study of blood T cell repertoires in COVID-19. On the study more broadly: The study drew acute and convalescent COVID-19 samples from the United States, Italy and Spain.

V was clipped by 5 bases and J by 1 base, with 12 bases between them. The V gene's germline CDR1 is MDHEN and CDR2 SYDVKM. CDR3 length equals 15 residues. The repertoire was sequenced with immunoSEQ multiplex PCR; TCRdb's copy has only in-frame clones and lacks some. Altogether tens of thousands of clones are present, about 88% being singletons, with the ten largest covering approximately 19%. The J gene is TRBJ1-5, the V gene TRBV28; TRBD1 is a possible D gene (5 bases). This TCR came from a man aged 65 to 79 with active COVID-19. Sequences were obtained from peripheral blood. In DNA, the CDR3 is TGTGCCAGCAGTCCAGTGGGGCAGAGCAATCAGCCCCAGCATTTT. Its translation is CASSPVGQSNQPQHF.